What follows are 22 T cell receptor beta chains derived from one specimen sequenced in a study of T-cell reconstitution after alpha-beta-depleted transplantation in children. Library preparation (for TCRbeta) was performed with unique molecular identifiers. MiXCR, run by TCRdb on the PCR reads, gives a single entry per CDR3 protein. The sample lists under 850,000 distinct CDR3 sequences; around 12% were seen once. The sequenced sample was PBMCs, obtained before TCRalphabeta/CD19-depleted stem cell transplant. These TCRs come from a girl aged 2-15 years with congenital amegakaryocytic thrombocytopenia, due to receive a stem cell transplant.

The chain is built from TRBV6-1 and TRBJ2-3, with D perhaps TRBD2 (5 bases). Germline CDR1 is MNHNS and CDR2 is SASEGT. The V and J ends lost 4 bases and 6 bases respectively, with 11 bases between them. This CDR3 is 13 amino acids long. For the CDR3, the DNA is TGTGCCAGCAGTGCTTACGAGGGCGATACGCAGTATTTT. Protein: CASSAYEGDTQYF.

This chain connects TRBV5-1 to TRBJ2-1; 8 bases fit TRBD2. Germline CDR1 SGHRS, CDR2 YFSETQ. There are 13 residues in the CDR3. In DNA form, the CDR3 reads TGCGCACAGCGGGAGACGGAGTACAATGAGCAGTTCTTC. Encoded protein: CAQRETEYNEQFF.

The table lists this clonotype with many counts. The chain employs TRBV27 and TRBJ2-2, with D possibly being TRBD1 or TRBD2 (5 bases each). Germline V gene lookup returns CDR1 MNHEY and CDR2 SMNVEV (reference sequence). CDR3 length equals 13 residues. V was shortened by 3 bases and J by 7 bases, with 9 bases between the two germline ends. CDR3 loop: CASSFWGRGELFF. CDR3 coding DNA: TGTGCCAGCAGTTTCTGGGGACGCGGGGAGCTGTTTTTT.

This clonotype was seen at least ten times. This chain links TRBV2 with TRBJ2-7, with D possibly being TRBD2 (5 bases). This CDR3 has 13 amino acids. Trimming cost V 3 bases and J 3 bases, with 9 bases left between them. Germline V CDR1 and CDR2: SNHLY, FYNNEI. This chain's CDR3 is CASSDNRGYEQYF. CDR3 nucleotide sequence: TGTGCCAGCAGTGATAATCGGGGCTACGAGCAGTACTTC.

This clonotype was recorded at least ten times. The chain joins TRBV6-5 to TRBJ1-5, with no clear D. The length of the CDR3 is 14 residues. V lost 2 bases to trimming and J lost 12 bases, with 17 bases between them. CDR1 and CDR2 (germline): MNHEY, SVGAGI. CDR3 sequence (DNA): TGTGCCAGCAGTTACGGGGAGGGCATCGAGGGCCAGCATTTT. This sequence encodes CASSYGEGIEGQHF.

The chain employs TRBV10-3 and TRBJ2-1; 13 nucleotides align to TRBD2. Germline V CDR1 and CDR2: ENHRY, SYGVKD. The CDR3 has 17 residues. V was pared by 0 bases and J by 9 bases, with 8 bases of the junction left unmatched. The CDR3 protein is CAISESKTSGRAAEQFF. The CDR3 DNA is TGTGCCATCAGTGAGTCGAAAACTAGCGGGAGGGCCGCTGAGCAGTTCTTC.

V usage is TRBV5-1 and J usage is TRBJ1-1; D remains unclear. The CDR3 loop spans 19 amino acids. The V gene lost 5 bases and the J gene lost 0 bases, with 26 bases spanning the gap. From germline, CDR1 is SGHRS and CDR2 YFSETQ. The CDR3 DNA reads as TGCGCCAGCAGAACTGAAGGGCGCCCTCTCCTCAATTTGAACACTGAAGCTTTCTTT. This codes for CASRTEGRPLLNLNTEAFF. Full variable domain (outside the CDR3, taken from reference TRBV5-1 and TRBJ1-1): KAGVTQTPRYLIKTRGQQVTLSCSPISGHRSVSWYQQTPGQGLQFLFEYFSETQRNKGNFPGRFSGRQFSNSRSEMNVSTLELGDSALYLCASRTEGRPLLNLNTEAFFGQGTRLTVV.

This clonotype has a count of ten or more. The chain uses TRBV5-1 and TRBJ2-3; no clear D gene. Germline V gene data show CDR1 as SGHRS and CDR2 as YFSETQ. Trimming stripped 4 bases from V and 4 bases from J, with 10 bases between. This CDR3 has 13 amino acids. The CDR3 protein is CASSTGPPDTQYF. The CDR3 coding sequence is TGCGCCAGCAGCACCGGACCACCAGATACGCAGTATTTT.

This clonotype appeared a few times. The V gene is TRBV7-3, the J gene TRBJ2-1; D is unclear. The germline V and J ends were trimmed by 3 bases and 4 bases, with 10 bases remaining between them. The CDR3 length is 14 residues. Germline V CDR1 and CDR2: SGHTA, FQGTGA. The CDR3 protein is CASSLAPPYNEQFF. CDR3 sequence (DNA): TGTGCCAGCAGCTTGGCCCCACCTTACAATGAGCAGTTCTTC.

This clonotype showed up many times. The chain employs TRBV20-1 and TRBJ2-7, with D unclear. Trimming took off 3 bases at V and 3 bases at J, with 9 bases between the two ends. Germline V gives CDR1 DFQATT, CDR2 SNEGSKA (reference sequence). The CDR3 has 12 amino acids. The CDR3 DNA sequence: TGCAGTGCTAGTGGCCAAATCTACGAGCAGTACTTC. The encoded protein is CSASGQIYEQYF.

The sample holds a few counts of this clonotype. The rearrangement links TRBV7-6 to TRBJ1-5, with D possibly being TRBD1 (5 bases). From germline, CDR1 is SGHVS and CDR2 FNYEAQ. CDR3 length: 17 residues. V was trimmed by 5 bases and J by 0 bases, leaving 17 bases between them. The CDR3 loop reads CASSRGPLQDSNQPQHF. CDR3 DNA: TGTGCCAGCAGCCGCGGGCCCTTACAGGATAGCAATCAGCCCCAGCATTTT.

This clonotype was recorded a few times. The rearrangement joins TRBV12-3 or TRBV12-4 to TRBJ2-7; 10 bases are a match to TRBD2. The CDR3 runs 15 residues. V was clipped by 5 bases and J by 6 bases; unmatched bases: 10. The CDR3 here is CASSASGRASAEQYF. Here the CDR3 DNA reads TGTGCCAGCAGTGCAAGCGGGAGGGCCTCCGCCGAGCAGTACTTC.

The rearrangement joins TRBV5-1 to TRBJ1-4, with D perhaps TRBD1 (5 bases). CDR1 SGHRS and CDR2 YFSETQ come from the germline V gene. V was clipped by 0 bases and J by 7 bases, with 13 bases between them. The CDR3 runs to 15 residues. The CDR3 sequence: CASSLAGDGGEKLFF. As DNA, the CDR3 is TGCGCCAGCAGCTTGGCCGGGGACGGTGGTGAAAAACTGTTTTTT.

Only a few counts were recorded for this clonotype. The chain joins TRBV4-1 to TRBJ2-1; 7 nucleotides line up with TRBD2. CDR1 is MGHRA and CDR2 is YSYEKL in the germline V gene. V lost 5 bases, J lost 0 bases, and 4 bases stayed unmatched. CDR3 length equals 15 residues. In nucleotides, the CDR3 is TGCGCCAGCAGCGTGAGGACTAGCTCCTACAATGAGCAGTTCTTC. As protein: CASSVRTSSYNEQFF.

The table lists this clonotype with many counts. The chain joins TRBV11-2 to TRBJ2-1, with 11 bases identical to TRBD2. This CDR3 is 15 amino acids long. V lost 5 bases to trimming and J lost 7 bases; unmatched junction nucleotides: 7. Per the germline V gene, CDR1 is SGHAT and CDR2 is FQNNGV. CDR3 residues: CASSRSGRASNEQFF. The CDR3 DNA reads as TGTGCCAGCAGCCGTAGCGGGAGGGCCTCTAATGAGCAGTTCTTC.

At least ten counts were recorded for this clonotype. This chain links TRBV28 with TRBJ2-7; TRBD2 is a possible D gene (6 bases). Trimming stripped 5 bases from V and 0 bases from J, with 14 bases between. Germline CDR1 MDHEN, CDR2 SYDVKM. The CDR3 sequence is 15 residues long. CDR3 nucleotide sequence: TGTGCCAGCAGTACCCGGGGCGGGATCTCCTACGAGCAGTACTTC. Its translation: CASSTRGGISYEQYF. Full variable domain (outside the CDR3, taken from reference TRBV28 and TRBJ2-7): DVKVTQSSRYLVKRTGEKVFLECVQDMDHENMFWYRQDPGLGLRLIYFSYDVKMKEKGDIPEGYSVSREKKERFSLILESASTNQTSMYLCASSTRGGISYEQYFGPGTRLTVT.

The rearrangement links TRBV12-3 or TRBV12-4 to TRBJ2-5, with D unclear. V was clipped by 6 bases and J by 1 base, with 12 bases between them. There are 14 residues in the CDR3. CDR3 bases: TGTGCCAGCAGCCCTTTACACGTCCAAGAGACCCAGTACTTC. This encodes CASSPLHVQETQYF.

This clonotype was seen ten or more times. The CDR3 spells CASSLRQPGYEQYF. The CDR3 DNA follows: TGTGCCAGCAGTTTACGGCAGCCAGGGTACGAGCAGTACTTC. The chain recombines TRBV27 with TRBJ2-7, with D possibly TRBD1 on 5 matching bases. V was cut by 2 bases and J by 4 bases, with 12 bases left in between. This CDR3 comprises 14 residues. Per the germline V gene, CDR1 is MNHEY and CDR2 is SMNVEV (reference sequence).

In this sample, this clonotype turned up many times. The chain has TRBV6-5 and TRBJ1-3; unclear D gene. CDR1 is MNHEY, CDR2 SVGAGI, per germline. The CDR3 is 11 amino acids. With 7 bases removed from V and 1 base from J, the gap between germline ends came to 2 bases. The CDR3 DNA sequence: TGTGCCAGCACTTCTGGAAACACCATATATTTT. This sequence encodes CASTSGNTIYF.

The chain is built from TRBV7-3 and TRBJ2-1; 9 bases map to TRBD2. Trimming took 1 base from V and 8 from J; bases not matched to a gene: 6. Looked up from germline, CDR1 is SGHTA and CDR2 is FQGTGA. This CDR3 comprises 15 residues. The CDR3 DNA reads TGTGCCAGCAGCTTAAGCCGCGGGAGGGCCGATGAGCAGTTCTTC. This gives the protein CASSLSRGRADEQFF.

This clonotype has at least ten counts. The CDR3 DNA reads as TGCCCGAACGGGGGACTGAACACTGAAGCTTTCTTT. Encoded protein: CPNGGLNTEAFF. The chain couples TRBV29-1 to TRBJ1-1, with TRBD1 as a possible D gene (5 bases). The CDR3 spans 12 residues. Looked up from germline, CDR1 is SQVTM and CDR2 is ANQGSEA.

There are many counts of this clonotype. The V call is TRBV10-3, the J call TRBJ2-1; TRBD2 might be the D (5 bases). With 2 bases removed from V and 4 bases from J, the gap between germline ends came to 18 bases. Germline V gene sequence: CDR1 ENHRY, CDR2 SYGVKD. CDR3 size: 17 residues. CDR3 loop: CAISEIGQAGHYNEQFF. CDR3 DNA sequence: TGTGCCATCAGTGAGATAGGTCAGGCGGGTCATTACAATGAGCAGTTCTTC.